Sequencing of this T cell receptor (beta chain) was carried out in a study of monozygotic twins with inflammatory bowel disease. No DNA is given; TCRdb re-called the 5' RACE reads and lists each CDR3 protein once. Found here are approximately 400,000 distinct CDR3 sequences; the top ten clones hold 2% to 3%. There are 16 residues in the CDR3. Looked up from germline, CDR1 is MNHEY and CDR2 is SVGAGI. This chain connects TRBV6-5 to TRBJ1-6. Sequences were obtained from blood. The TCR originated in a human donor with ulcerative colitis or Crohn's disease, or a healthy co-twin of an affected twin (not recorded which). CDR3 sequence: CASSYSHPTNNSPLHF.